The sequence of this T cell receptor beta chain was determined in a study of vaccination and CD4 T cells after COVID-19. Study context: A median of around 70 days (range 14 to 241) separated dose two from the taking of post-vaccine samples.

Treatment reported: roughly ten-day PBMC culture with coronavirus spike peptide pools or control peptides (ViraFEST assay). The study, taken as a whole, reports: In convalescent patients, 304 of 307 vaccine-specific clones were spike mono-reactive.

For this clonotype: Antigen unknown.

Sequenced with the Oncomine TCR Beta short-read assay was DNA taken from cultured CD4+ T cells. Cultures of CD4+ T cells served as the source for extracting genomic DNA. TCRdb reprocessed the PCR reads with MiXCR, giving one entry per CDR3 protein. Of 20,000 or so distinct CDR3 sequences in the sample, 29% were seen once. This sequence was found in a human donor with COVID-19. Input material: cultured CD4+ T cells from blood.

In DNA, the CDR3 is TGTGCCATCAGGGACACAACGGGGAACACTGAAGCTTTCTTT. Protein: CAIRDTTGNTEAFF. This chain joins TRBV10-3 and TRBJ1-1; the D gene is possibly TRBD1 (5 bases). The CDR3 covers 14 residues. Trimming cost V 6 bases and J 1 base, with 12 bases left between them. Germline V CDR1 and CDR2: ENHRY, SYGVKD.